The entry below gives a single T cell receptor beta chain sequence along with its context. Its antigen is unidentified. CDR3 length: 13 residues. Germline V gene lookup returns CDR1 MNHNS and CDR2 SASEGT. The V end lost 9 bases, the J end lost 0 bases, and 11 bases lay between the germline ends. The entry originates in a study of PD-1 blockade in classical Hodgkin lymphoma. Study-wide context: Patients were given intravenous nivolumab, 3 mg/kg, every 2 weeks.

Study-level results: Underlying causes for the observed repertoire differences were not defined, possibly disease activity or prior therapy.

Only in-frame clones appear in the TCRdb table, and some are missing; sequencing was by immunoSEQ multiplex PCR. The table has about 13,000 clones, 75% to 95% seen once. Each patient experienced a relapse that followed autologous stem cell transplantation, and brentuximab vedotin exposure varied. The TCR originated in a human donor with classical Hodgkin lymphoma. The sequencing here drew on peripheral blood mononuclear cells (PBMCs), taken at baseline. The genes are TRBV6-1 and TRBJ1-1; D unclear. The CDR3 coding sequence is TGTGCCAGTCAGCAGGTCTTGAACACTGAAGCTTTCTTT. Translating gives CASQQVLNTEAFF.